The clone carrying this T cell receptor beta chain was seen only a few times. The antigen is unknown. Quantitative 5'-RACE was performed with molecular barcodes, and it yielded the TCR beta libraries. TCRdb fed the 5' RACE reads into MiXCR, producing one record per CDR3 protein. The repertoire holds 300,000 to 400,000 distinct CDR3 sequences, with about a fifth as singletons. The data were obtained in a study of CD8 T cells in ankylosing spondylitis. Study-wide results and limits: Disease-linked clones had a CD8+ phenotype and relatively low frequency in peripheral blood. One TCR beta motif, made up of about 8 highly homologous variants, appeared characteristic of ankylosing spondylitis blood.

Germline values: CDR1 MDHEN, CDR2 SYDVKM. There are 15 residues in the CDR3. The J segment lost 3 bases and the V segment lost 4 bases, leaving 5 bases of the junction unmatched. Specimen: blood, either unsorted or a sorted T cell fraction (not recorded which). The clonotype comes from a male donor with ankylosing spondylitis. The chain carries TRBV28 and TRBJ2-5; 10 bases line up with TRBD1. The CDR3 DNA sequence: TGTGCCAGCAGTTCCAGGACAGGGGGGAAAGAGACCCAGTACTTC. This gives the protein CASSSRTGGKETQYF.